The clone carrying this TCR beta chain was observed a single time. What it binds is unknown. This specimen belongs to a study of T cell responses to AZD1222 COVID-19 vaccine. General study findings and limits: Seropositive AZD1222 recipients at baseline numbered only 5 or 6.

Data came from immunoSEQ multiplex PCR; TCRdb stores just in-frame clones and leaves some out. The sample holds about 180,000 clones, approximately 95% seen once. The CDR3 spans 15 residues. Trimming left V 1 base short and J 5 bases short, with 12 bases between. Germline CDR1 and CDR2: MGHRA and YSYEKL. The chain carries TRBV4-1 and TRBJ1-5; the D gene is possibly TRBD1 (5 bases). The material was peripheral blood, obtained 28 days after the second dose of the MenACWY control vaccine. This receptor was identified in an adult who received the MenACWY meningococcal vaccine as a control. The CDR3 is CASSQGAGSHQPQHF. The DNA for the CDR3 is TGCGCCAGCAGCCAAGGGGCAGGGAGCCATCAGCCCCAGCATTTT.